Presented here are 9 T cell receptor beta chains from one specimen sequenced in a study of blood T cell repertoires in COVID-19 (TCRdb year 2020). Libraries were constructed by the immunoSEQ multiplex PCR assay. TCRdb's version of the immuneACCESS table is confined to in-frame rearrangements and falls short of the full clone set. An unresolved V gene accounts for under half of the shortfall where checked; the remainder is of unknown origin. The sample profile shows about 150,000 clones; over 80% of them were found once. 5.8% of the sample comes from the top ten. What was sequenced was PBMCs or T cells enriched from blood (not recorded which). The receptor source for this set is a woman in her fifties or sixties who had been exposed to COVID-19.

The V gene is TRBV6-5, the J gene TRBJ2-7, with TRBD2 matching 8 bases. Germline V gene sequence: CDR1 MNHEY, CDR2 SVGAGI. This CDR3 comprises 16 residues. The V and J ends lost 2 bases and 7 bases, in that order; junction bases with no gene match: 13. The CDR3 region has the DNA TGTGCCAGCAGTTACCACGGGGGGGCCGCCGTGAGGGAGCAGTACTTC. This translates into CASSYHGGAAVREQYF.

This chain connects TRBV5-1 to TRBJ1-5, with TRBD1 identical over 7 bases. Per the germline V gene, CDR1 is SGHRS and CDR2 is YFSETQ. The trim removed 4 bases at V and 4 bases at J, leaving 5 bases unmatched. The CDR3 is 14 amino acids. The CDR3 DNA reads TGCGCCAGCAGCCTCGGACAGGTAAATCAGCCCCAGCATTTT. Encoded protein: CASSLGQVNQPQHF.

The chain recombines TRBV5-4 with TRBJ2-7, with 10 bases matching TRBD2. The CDR3 sequence is 14 residues long. Germline assignment: CDR1 SGHNT and CDR2 YYREEE (reference sequence). Losses at the gene ends were 0 bases for V and 6 bases for J; bases not matched to a gene: 3. The CDR3 reads CASSLEREGAEQYF. In nucleotides, the CDR3 is TGTGCCAGCAGCTTGGAGCGGGAGGGCGCCGAGCAGTACTTC.

V gene TRBV3-1 (or the pseudogene TRBV3-2) combines with J gene TRBJ2-7; D gene unclear. Germline V CDR1 and CDR2: LGHDT, YNNKEL (reference sequence). The V and J ends lost 0 bases and 2 bases respectively, with 20 bases between them. The CDR3 runs to 18 residues. The chain's CDR3 is CASSQDITDRRGAYEQYF. Here the CDR3 DNA reads TGTGCCAGCAGCCAAGATATAACCGATCGTCGAGGTGCCTACGAGCAGTACTTC.

The rearrangement uses TRBV2 and TRBJ2-7; possible D gene TRBD2, 5 bases. Trimming left V 9 bases short and J 2 bases short, with 17 bases between. The V gene's germline CDR1 is SNHLY and CDR2 FYNNEI. CDR3 length equals 14 residues. The DNA for the CDR3 is TGTGCCAGTCGAGGGCTGGCCAAAACCTACGAGCAGTACTTC. As protein: CASRGLAKTYEQYF.

The chain recombines TRBV11-2 with TRBJ2-1; 9 positions match TRBD2. J was trimmed by 5 bases and V by 6 bases; bases with no gene match: 11. The CDR3 contains 16 residues. CDR1 and CDR2 (germline): SGHAT, FQNNGV. CDR3 coding DNA: TGTGCCAGCAGAGTAGCGGGAGTTAGGCTCGACAATGAGCAGTTCTTC. It is translated as CASRVAGVRLDNEQFF. The full variable domain, rest sourced from reference TRBV11-2 and TRBJ2-1, is EAGVAQSPRYKIIEKRQSVAFWCNPISGHATLYWYQQILGQGPKLLIQFQNNGVVDDSQLPKDRFSAERLKGVDSTLKIQPAKLEDSAVYLCASRVAGVRLDNEQFFGPGTRLTVL.

The V gene is TRBV7-8, the J gene TRBJ1-3; no reliable D call. The CDR3 contains 14 residues. The germline V gene has CDR1 SGHVS and CDR2 FQNEAQ. V was clipped by 6 bases and J by 4 bases, with 13 bases between them. CDR3 in amino acids: CASRDSGAGNTIYF. The CDR3 nucleotides read TGTGCCAGCAGGGACTCAGGCGCGGGAAACACCATATATTTT. Using reference TRBV7-8 and TRBJ1-3 for the parts outside the CDR3, the full variable domain is GAGVSQSPRYKVAKRGQDVALRCDPISGHVSLFWYQQALGQGPEFLTYFQNEAQLDKSGLPSDRFFAERPEGSVSTLKIQRTQQEDSAVYLCASRDSGAGNTIYFGEGSWLTVV.

This rearrangement joins TRBV5-4 to TRBJ1-1; 8 nucleotides align to TRBD1. V lost 5 bases, J lost 5 bases, and 11 bases stayed unmatched. The CDR3 is 15 residues long. Germline V gene sequence: CDR1 SGHNT, CDR2 YYREEE (reference sequence). As DNA, the CDR3 is TGTGCCAGCAGACCCAGACAGGGGCCGGGGACTGAAGCTTTCTTT. It is translated as CASRPRQGPGTEAFF.

This clone was seen once. This chain joins TRBV19 and TRBJ2-2, with 8 bases aligning to TRBD2. Germline V CDR1 and CDR2: LNHDA, SQIVND (reference sequence). J gave up 4 bases and V 2 bases, and 9 bases lay outside the gene matches. This CDR3 has 17 amino acids. The DNA for the CDR3 is TGTGCCAGTAGTATAATCCCCCCTAGCGGGCGCACCGGGGAGCTGTTTTTT. Amino acid sequence: CASSIIPPSGRTGELFF.